The 19 T cell receptor beta chains below come from one sample, sequenced in a study of blood T cell repertoires in COVID-19. Sequencing used immunoSEQ multiplex PCR; TCRdb keeps in-frame clones, though not all of them. The repertoire holds some 140,000 clones, with about 85% as singletons. The sample comprised peripheral blood. The receptors were sampled from a woman in her sixties or seventies with COVID-19, enrolled during active disease.

The J gene is TRBJ1-2, the V gene TRBV7-8, with 9 positions matching TRBD1. This CDR3 is built from 13 residues. V lost 5 bases, J lost 8 bases, and 6 bases stayed unmatched. Germline V CDR1 and CDR2: SGHVS, FQNEAQ. This CDR3 reads CASSPQGARGYTF. CDR3 DNA sequence: TGTGCCAGCAGCCCACAGGGGGCGAGGGGCTACACCTTC.

CDR3 sequence (DNA): TGCGCCAGCAGTCGACTAGCGGGGGGGTTCGAGCAGTACTTC. The encoded protein is CASSRLAGGFEQYF. This sequence joins TRBV10-1 and TRBJ2-7, with TRBD2 matching 14 bases. Germline trimming cut 5 bases from V and 6 bases from J; bases unmatched to any gene: 3. Germline assignment: CDR1 WNHNN and CDR2 SYGVQD (reference sequence). There are 14 residues in the CDR3.

V and J are TRBV7-9 and TRBJ2-3; 8 bases match TRBD1. This CDR3 is built from 16 residues. In germline, CDR1 is SEHNR, CDR2 FQNEAQ (reference sequence). Unmatched junction bases numbered 10, after V lost 4 bases and J lost 4 bases. This CDR3 reads CASSSKPLQGADTQYF. In DNA, the CDR3 is TGTGCCAGCAGCTCCAAGCCCCTACAGGGGGCAGATACGCAGTATTTT.

The V and J genes are TRBV7-2 and TRBJ1-1; D unresolved. The CDR3 has 14 amino acids. Trimming pared 5 bases from V and 3 bases from J, leaving 13 bases between. Per the germline V gene, CDR1 is SGHTA and CDR2 is FQGNSA. The CDR3 DNA sequence: TGTGCCAGCAGCACCCTGGGAGGTGACACTGAAGCTTTCTTT. Translating it yields CASSTLGGDTEAFF.

The rearrangement uses TRBV14 and TRBJ2-7; the match to TRBD1 covers 7 bases. The CDR3 contains 12 residues. CDR1 and CDR2 (germline): SGHDN, FVKESK. The V segment lost 4 bases and the J segment 8 bases; nucleotides outside the gene matches: 5. This chain's CDR3 is CASSPDRQKQYF. The DNA for the CDR3 is TGTGCCAGCAGCCCGGACAGGCAAAAGCAGTACTTC.

This clone was observed a few times. The rearrangement uses TRBV18 and TRBJ1-2, with D possibly matching TRBD1 (5 bases). Germline V CDR1 and CDR2: KGHSH, LQKENI. Between the trimmed V and J ends, which lost 2 bases and 4 bases, there was a span of 8 bases. This CDR3 contains 13 residues. The CDR3 loop reads CASSPDRLYGYTF. In DNA, the CDR3 is TGTGCCAGCTCACCAGACAGACTCTATGGCTACACCTTC.

The genes are TRBV6-2 or TRBV6-3 and TRBJ1-5; TRBD1 aligns across 9 bases. The CDR3 is made up of 15 amino acids. Germline trimming cut 5 bases from V and 6 bases from J; bases unmatched to any gene: 8. CDR1 is MNHEY, CDR2 SVGEGT, per germline. CDR3 bases: TGTGCCAGCAGTCTCACAGGGGGCCCCGGTCAGCCCCAGCATTTT. Residues: CASSLTGGPGQPQHF.

This clone has just a few counts. V usage is TRBV28 and J usage is TRBJ1-6; 7 bases map to TRBD1. Losses at the gene ends were 6 bases for V and 13 bases for J; bases not matched to a gene: 12. The length of the CDR3 is 14 residues. The V gene's germline CDR1 is MDHEN and CDR2 SYDVKM. CDR3 coding DNA: TGTGCCAGCAGCCCCGGGACAGCCCCACTCCCCCTCCACTTT. Its translation is CASSPGTAPLPLHF. The variable domain in full, with the rest retrieved from reference TRBV28 and TRBJ1-6, is DVKVTQSSRYLVKRTGEKVFLECVQDMDHENMFWYRQDPGLGLRLIYFSYDVKMKEKGDIPEGYSVSREKKERFSLILESASTNQTSMYLCASSPGTAPLPLHFGNGTRLTVT.

The V and J genes are TRBV19 and TRBJ2-2; D is possibly TRBD2 (5 bases). This CDR3 comprises 14 residues. V lost 7 bases to trimming and J lost 3 bases, with 12 bases between them. CDR1 LNHDA and CDR2 SQIVND come from the germline V gene (reference sequence). As DNA, the CDR3 is TGTGCCAGTATTAGAGGGTTGTACACCGGGGAGCTGTTTTTT. It codes for CASIRGLYTGELFF.

The V call is TRBV12-3 or TRBV12-4, the J call TRBJ2-1, with D tentatively TRBD2 (5 bases). This CDR3 is 12 amino acids long. Trimming pared 3 bases from V and 10 bases from J, leaving 10 bases between. CDR3 amino acids: CASSFVRGEQFF. The CDR3 DNA reads as TGTGCCAGCAGTTTCGTCCGGGGAGAGCAGTTCTTC.

The genes are TRBV28 and TRBJ1-1; D possibly corresponds to TRBD1 (5 bases). Germline CDR1 reads MDHEN; CDR2 reads SYDVKM. Trimming removed 3 bases from V and 2 bases from J, with 16 bases in between. The CDR3 has 16 amino acids. The CDR3 protein is CASSFPQAGPNTEAFF. The DNA of the CDR3 is TGTGCCAGCAGTTTCCCCCAGGCAGGGCCAAACACTGAAGCTTTCTTT.

The gene calls are TRBV12-3 or TRBV12-4 and TRBJ1-5; no firm D call. The CDR3 consists of 13 residues. V was trimmed by 6 bases and J by 4 bases, leaving 10 bases between them. CDR3 region: CASSRGVNQPQHF. The CDR3 region has the DNA TGTGCCAGCAGCCGGGGAGTTAATCAGCCCCAGCATTTT.

The chain joins TRBV5-1 to TRBJ2-1; TRBD1 might be the D (5 bases). The germline V and J ends were trimmed by 4 bases and 4 bases, with 9 bases remaining between them. The CDR3 contains 13 residues. In germline, CDR1 is SGHRS, CDR2 YFSETQ. The CDR3, as DNA: TGCGCCAGCAGCCAGGGTCTTTACAATGAGCAGTTCTTC. Translated, it gives CASSQGLYNEQFF.

The gene calls are TRBV30 and TRBJ2-3, with D maybe TRBD1 (5 bases). Germline values: CDR1 GTSNPN, CDR2 SVGIG (reference sequence). The CDR3 consists of 13 residues. The V gene lost 5 bases and the J gene lost 4 bases, with 13 bases spanning the gap. The CDR3 DNA sequence: TGTGCCTGGTCCCAACTGGGGCCAGATACGCAGTATTTT. Translated: CAWSQLGPDTQYF.

This chain joins TRBV9 and TRBJ2-7; 8 bases match TRBD1. J lost 2 bases, V lost 5 bases, and 3 bases had no gene match. The CDR3 is 13 residues long. The germline CDR1 and CDR2 sequences are SGDLS and YYNGEE. The CDR3 is CASRTGVPYEQYF. CDR3 sequence (DNA): TGTGCCAGCAGGACAGGGGTCCCCTACGAGCAGTACTTC.

V is TRBV5-4 and J is TRBJ2-7; D is possibly TRBD2 (6 bases). The V end was cut by 0 bases, the J end by 2 bases, with 9 bases between. The germline V gene has CDR1 SGHNT and CDR2 YYREEE (reference sequence). The CDR3 covers 14 residues. The CDR3 here is CASSLGGAPYEQYF. Here the CDR3 DNA reads TGTGCCAGCAGCTTGGGCGGGGCGCCCTACGAGCAGTACTTC.

V gene TRBV20-1 combines with J gene TRBJ1-1; a possible D gene is TRBD1 (5 bases). In germline, CDR1 is DFQATT, CDR2 SNEGSKA (reference sequence). The V gene lost 3 bases and the J gene lost 7 bases, with 24 bases spanning the gap. CDR3 size: 16 residues. In DNA form, the CDR3 reads TGCAGTGCTAGTCCGTTGCAGGGCGGGAGCGGGAATGAAGCTTTCTTT. Residues: CSASPLQGGSGNEAFF.

This clone was seen more than once but under ten times. The gene calls are TRBV9 and TRBJ2-7; 7 bases agree with TRBD2. Per germline, CDR1 SGDLS and CDR2 YYNGEE. J gave up 3 bases and V 4 bases, and 10 bases lay outside the gene matches. The CDR3 covers 15 residues. CDR3 protein: CASSIAHGGGYEQYF. The CDR3 DNA reads as TGTGCCAGCAGCATTGCCCATGGCGGGGGCTACGAGCAGTACTTC.

The chain combines TRBV4-3 with TRBJ1-2; 9 nucleotides align to TRBD1. This CDR3 contains 13 residues. Germline CDR1 reads LGHNA; CDR2 reads YSLEER. The V and J ends lost 4 bases and 8 bases, in that order; junction bases with no gene match: 5. The CDR3 nucleotides are TGCGCCAGCAGCCGGGACAGGGATAAAGGCTACACCTTC. Its translation is CASSRDRDKGYTF.